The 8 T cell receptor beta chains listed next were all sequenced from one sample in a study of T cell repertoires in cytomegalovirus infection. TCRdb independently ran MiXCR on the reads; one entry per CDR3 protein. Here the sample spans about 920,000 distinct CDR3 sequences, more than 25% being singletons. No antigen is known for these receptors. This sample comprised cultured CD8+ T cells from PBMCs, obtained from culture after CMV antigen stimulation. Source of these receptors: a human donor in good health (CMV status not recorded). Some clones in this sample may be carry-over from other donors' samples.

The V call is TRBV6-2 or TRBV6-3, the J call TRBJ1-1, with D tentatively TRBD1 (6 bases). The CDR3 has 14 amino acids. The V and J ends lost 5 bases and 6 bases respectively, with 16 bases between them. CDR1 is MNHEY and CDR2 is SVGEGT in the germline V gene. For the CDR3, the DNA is TGTGCCAGCAGTCAACTCCCTCGGACAGCTGAAGCTTTCTTT. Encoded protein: CASSQLPRTAEAFF.

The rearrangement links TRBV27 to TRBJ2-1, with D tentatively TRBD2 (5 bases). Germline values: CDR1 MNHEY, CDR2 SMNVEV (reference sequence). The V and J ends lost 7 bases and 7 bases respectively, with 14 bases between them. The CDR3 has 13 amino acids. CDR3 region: CASNPIGENEQFF. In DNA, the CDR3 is TGTGCCAGCAACCCGATTGGGGAGAATGAGCAGTTCTTC.

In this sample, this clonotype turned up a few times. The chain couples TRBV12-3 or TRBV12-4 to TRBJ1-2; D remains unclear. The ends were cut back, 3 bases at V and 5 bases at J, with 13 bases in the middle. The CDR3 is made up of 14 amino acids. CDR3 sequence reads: CASSFATAGYGYTF. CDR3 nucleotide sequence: TGTGCCAGCAGTTTTGCTACGGCAGGATATGGCTACACCTTC.

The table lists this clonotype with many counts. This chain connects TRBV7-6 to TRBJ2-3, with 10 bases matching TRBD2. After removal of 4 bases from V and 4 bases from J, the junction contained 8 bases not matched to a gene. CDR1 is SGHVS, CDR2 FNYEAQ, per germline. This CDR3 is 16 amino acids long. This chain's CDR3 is CASSSAGTSAADTQYF. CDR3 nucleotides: TGTGCCAGCAGCTCCGCCGGGACTAGCGCGGCAGATACGCAGTATTTT.

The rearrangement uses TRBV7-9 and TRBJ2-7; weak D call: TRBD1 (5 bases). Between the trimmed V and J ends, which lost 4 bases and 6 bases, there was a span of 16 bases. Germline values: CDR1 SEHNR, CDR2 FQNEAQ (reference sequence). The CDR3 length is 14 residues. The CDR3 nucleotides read TGTGCCAGCAGCTCTCCTCACCAGGGTTTCGAGCAGTACGTC. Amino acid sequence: CASSSPHQGFEQYV.

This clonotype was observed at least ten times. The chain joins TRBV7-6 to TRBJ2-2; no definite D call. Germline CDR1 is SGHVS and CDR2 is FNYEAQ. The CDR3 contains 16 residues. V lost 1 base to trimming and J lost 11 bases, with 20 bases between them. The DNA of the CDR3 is TGTGCCAGCAGCTTAGTCGGCAGGCCCACCTCGGTTGAGCTGTTTTTT. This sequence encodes CASSLVGRPTSVELFF.

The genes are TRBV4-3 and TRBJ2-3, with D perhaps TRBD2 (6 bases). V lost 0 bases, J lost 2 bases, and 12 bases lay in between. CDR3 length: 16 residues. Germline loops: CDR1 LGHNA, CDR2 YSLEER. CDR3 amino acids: CASSQDPGDLTDTQYF. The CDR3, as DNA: TGCGCCAGCAGCCAAGATCCGGGGGACCTCACAGATACGCAGTATTTT.

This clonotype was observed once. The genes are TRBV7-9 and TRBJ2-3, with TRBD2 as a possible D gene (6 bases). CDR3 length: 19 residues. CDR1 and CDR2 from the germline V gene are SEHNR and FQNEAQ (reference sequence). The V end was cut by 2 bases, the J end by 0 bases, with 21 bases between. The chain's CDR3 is CASSLPSGGNQPSTDTQYF. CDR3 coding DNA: TGTGCCAGCAGCTTACCGTCCGGGGGAAACCAACCTAGCACAGATACGCAGTATTTT.